Below are 29 T cell receptor beta chains sequenced from a single sample in a study of T cells expressing NK-cell markers. TCRdb reprocessed the 5' RACE reads and stores each CDR3 protein as one record, lacking DNA. The table lists about 460,000 distinct CDR3 sequences, with approximately 1.4% in the top ten. Source material: blood T cells: a sorted CD56 or NKG2C T cell subset, CD4+ or CD8+ T cells, or bulk PBMC T cells (not recorded which). The receptors come from a woman aged 45-60 years in good health.

The chain has TRBV10-3 and TRBJ2-1; TCRdb outputs TRBD2, but without DNA this stays unchecked. This CDR3 spans 13 amino acids. Germline assignment: CDR1 ENHRY and CDR2 SYGVKD. This chain's CDR3 is CAIQPGGHNEQFF.

The genes are TRBV25-1 and TRBJ2-7; TCRdb's D call, TRBD1, is unchecked because there is no DNA. CDR3 length: 13 residues. Per germline, CDR1 MGHDK and CDR2 SYGVNS. The CDR3 spells CASTDRGAYEQYF.

The chain joins TRBV20-1 to TRBJ2-5. Germline CDR1 DFQATT, CDR2 SNEGSKA (reference sequence). The CDR3 consists of 13 residues. The CDR3 reads CSARAGRKETQYF.

The CDR3 loop reads CASSSASGRALAQFF. V and J are TRBV12-3 or TRBV12-4 and TRBJ2-1; TCRdb selects TRBD2, and the lack of DNA leaves this call unchecked. The CDR3 covers 15 residues.

The chain joins TRBV7-9 to TRBJ2-3; lacking DNA, the TRBD1 call made by TCRdb goes unchecked. This CDR3 has 13 amino acids. CDR1 is SEHNR and CDR2 is FQNEAQ in the germline V gene (reference sequence). The CDR3 is CASSGGLPGTQYF.

J is TRBJ1-1 and V is TRBV11-2; the TCRdb D gene call, TRBD1, has no DNA to confirm it. Germline CDR1 and CDR2: SGHAT and FQNNGV. The CDR3 runs 16 residues. The CDR3 here is CASSLGGTGLATEAFF. Full variable domain (outside the CDR3, taken from reference TRBV11-2 and TRBJ1-1): EAGVAQSPRYKIIEKRQSVAFWCNPISGHATLYWYQQILGQGPKLLIQFQNNGVVDDSQLPKDRFSAERLKGVDSTLKIQPAKLEDSAVYLCASSLGGTGLATEAFFGQGTRLTVV.

The genes are TRBV5-1 and TRBJ2-4; the D call from TCRdb, TRBD1, cannot be confirmed without DNA. The CDR3 spans 15 residues. The V gene's germline CDR1 is SGHRS and CDR2 YFSETQ. This CDR3 reads CASSLGDRNKNIQYF.

The genes are TRBV18 and TRBJ2-1; as DNA is missing, the TRBD2 call by TCRdb cannot be tested. The CDR3 totals 12 residues. Germline loops: CDR1 KGHSH, CDR2 LQKENI. The CDR3 loop reads CASSPEGSRQFF.

The V gene is TRBV18, the J gene TRBJ2-2; TCRdb proposes TRBD1, but this gene call is untestable without DNA. Germline V gene data show CDR1 as KGHSH and CDR2 as LQKENI. This CDR3 is built from 17 residues. The chain's CDR3 is CASSPKATGTHTGELFF.

V is TRBV6-5 and J is TRBJ2-7; the TRBD1 assignment by TCRdb is unverifiable without DNA. The germline V gene has CDR1 MNHEY and CDR2 SVGAGI. The CDR3 has 15 amino acids. CDR3 region: CASETHSTGVYEQYF.

The V call is TRBV5-5, the J call TRBJ1-1; TCRdb's D call of TRBD1 is untestable without DNA. The CDR3 sequence is 15 residues long. The germline V gene has CDR1 SGHKS and CDR2 YYEKEE (reference sequence). The CDR3 region is CASSRTGTANTEAFF.

The chain employs TRBV6-1 and TRBJ2-5. The CDR3 has 15 residues. Germline V gives CDR1 MNHNS, CDR2 SASEGT. CDR3 region: CASSEGRVMIETQYF.

V and J are TRBV29-1 and TRBJ2-3. The CDR3 has 12 residues. Per the germline V gene, CDR1 is SQVTM and CDR2 is ANQGSEA. Here the CDR3 reads CSVEDGTHTQYF.

The gene calls are TRBV7-9 and TRBJ2-7. Germline V gene lookup returns CDR1 SEHNR and CDR2 FQNEAQ (reference sequence). CDR3 length: 13 residues. The CDR3: CASSARGSTKQYF.

J is TRBJ1-2 and V is TRBV12-3 or TRBV12-4; the D gene TCRdb calls, TRBD1, cannot be checked with no DNA. CDR3 length equals 13 residues. Here the CDR3 reads CASSPDRLVGYTF.

The chain is built from TRBV5-1 and TRBJ2-1; the TCRdb D gene call, TRBD2, has no DNA to confirm it. There are 16 residues in the CDR3. Germline V CDR1 and CDR2: SGHRS, YFSETQ. CDR3 residues: CASSLEPAGLTHEQFF. Based on the CDR3 plus reference TRBV5-1 and TRBJ2-1, the full variable domain is KAGVTQTPRYLIKTRGQQVTLSCSPISGHRSVSWYQQTPGQGLQFLFEYFSETQRNKGNFPGRFSGRQFSNSRSEMNVSTLELGDSALYLCASSLEPAGLTHEQFFGPGTRLTVL.

The chain is built from TRBV3-1 and TRBJ1-2. Germline V gene sequence: CDR1 LGHDT, CDR2 YNNKEL (reference sequence). This CDR3 region has 12 residues. CDR3 residues: CASCSPFYGYTF.

V usage is TRBV5-6 and J usage is TRBJ2-1; TCRdb returns TRBD2, unconfirmable since there is no DNA. This CDR3 has 15 residues. Germline CDR1 reads SGHDT; CDR2 reads YYEEEE. This CDR3 reads CASSLAGVKFNEQFF.

V and J are TRBV12-3 or TRBV12-4 and TRBJ2-5. The CDR3 runs to 13 residues. CDR3 sequence: CASSLIRQETQYF.

The rearrangement joins TRBV2 to TRBJ1-2; TCRdb reports TRBD1, a call that lacks DNA to check it against. This CDR3 has 13 residues. Germline-derived CDR1 and CDR2 are SNHLY and FYNNEI. Here the CDR3 reads CASSVEGDYGYTF.

V gene TRBV12-3 or TRBV12-4 combines with J gene TRBJ2-2; TCRdb lists TRBD1, though no DNA is available to test this call. This CDR3 spans 15 amino acids. The CDR3 sequence is CASSLYRARTGELFF.

This rearrangement joins TRBV12-3 or TRBV12-4 to TRBJ2-1; there is no DNA to check the TCRdb D call of TRBD1. The CDR3 runs 15 residues. CDR3 in amino acids: CASSRDRVFYNEQFF.

CDR3: CSARDDALSYEQYF. The chain combines TRBV20-1 with TRBJ2-7. The germline V gene has CDR1 DFQATT and CDR2 SNEGSKA (reference sequence). CDR3 length: 14 amino acids.

The chain couples TRBV6-1 to TRBJ1-4; the D call of TRBD1 rests on TCRdb alone, since no DNA is present to check it. Germline CDR1 MNHNS, CDR2 SASEGT. This CDR3 spans 13 amino acids. Here the CDR3 reads CASRSGLNEKLFF.

The chain couples TRBV6-2 or TRBV6-3 to TRBJ1-1. CDR1 MNHEY and CDR2 SVGEGT come from the germline V gene. The CDR3 covers 14 residues. The CDR3 protein is CASSYIRRDTEAFF.

The J gene is TRBJ2-1, the V gene TRBV20-1; TCRdb's D call of TRBD2 is untestable without DNA. The CDR3 is 13 residues long. Germline V gene sequence: CDR1 DFQATT, CDR2 SNEGSKA (reference sequence). CDR3: CSARARLHNEQFF.

V and J are TRBV7-9 and TRBJ2-5; TCRdb's D call, TRBD1, is unchecked because there is no DNA. This CDR3 region has 13 residues. Germline V CDR1 and CDR2: SEHNR, FQNEAQ (reference sequence). The chain's CDR3 is CASSWAGLETQYF. Drawing the rest from reference TRBV7-9 and TRBJ2-5, the complete variable domain is DTGVSQNPRHKITKRGQNVTFRCDPISEHNRLYWYRQTLGQGPEFLTYFQNEAQLEKSRLLSDRFSAERPKGSFSTLEIQRTEQGDSAMYLCASSWAGLETQYFGPGTRLLVL.

V gene TRBV15 combines with J gene TRBJ2-5; TCRdb's D call, TRBD1, is unchecked because there is no DNA. The CDR3 runs to 15 residues. Germline V lookup: CDR1 LNHNV, CDR2 YYDKDF (reference sequence). The CDR3 protein is CATRGGGRRQETQYF.

This chain connects TRBV6-5 to TRBJ2-3. The CDR3 is 15 amino acids. Germline CDR1 is MNHEY and CDR2 is SVGAGI. The chain's CDR3 is CASSSPRDGTDTQYF.